One sample yielded the 9 T cell receptor beta chains listed below, sequenced in a study of T-cell memory formation after mild COVID-19. TCRdb reprocessed the 5' RACE reads with MiXCR, giving one entry per CDR3 protein. This table has about 190,000 distinct CDR3 sequences, about 17% appearing once. The sequenced material came from PBMCs or a T cell subset sorted from them (not recorded which). Every receptor here comes from an adult woman who had mild COVID-19 (a few samples of this study predate the infection). Cell type and time point are not known.

This rearrangement joins TRBV18 to TRBJ2-5; 7 bases fit TRBD1. Trimming cost V 2 bases and J 0 bases; bases outside gene matches: 9. The CDR3 is 17 residues long. Per the germline V gene, CDR1 is KGHSH and CDR2 is LQKENI. DNA for the CDR3: TGTGCCAGCTCACCATTGCTTGGGCAGGGGGACCAAGAGACCCAGTACTTC. Its protein is CASSPLLGQGDQETQYF. Drawing the rest from reference TRBV18 and TRBJ2-5, the complete variable domain is NAGVMQNPRHLVRRRGQEARLRCSPMKGHSHVYWYRQLPEEGLKFMVYLQKENIIDESGMPKERFSAEFPKEGPSILRIQQVVRGDSAAYFCASSPLLGQGDQETQYFGPGTRLLVL.

This clonotype was picked up a small number of times. The rearrangement links TRBV7-9 to TRBJ2-1; TRBD1 or TRBD2 may be the D gene (5 bases each). The length of the CDR3 is 16 residues. V gave up 5 bases and J gave up 3 bases, with 17 bases separating them. Germline V gene lookup returns CDR1 SEHNR and CDR2 FQNEAQ (reference sequence). The CDR3, as DNA: TGTGCCAGCAGCCCCCCTAGAGGGGAACTCTACAATGAGCAGTTCTTC. It specifies CASSPPRGELYNEQFF.

In this sample, this clonotype turned up a few times. The chain joins TRBV5-6 to TRBJ2-3; TRBD1 matches 8 bases. Germline trimming cut 4 bases from V and 1 base from J; bases unmatched to any gene: 5. CDR1 and CDR2 from the germline V gene are SGHDT and YYEEEE. The CDR3 has 15 amino acids. The CDR3 nucleotides read TGTGCCAGCAGCCCGGACAGGGCACGCACAGATACGCAGTATTTT. As protein: CASSPDRARTDTQYF.

J is TRBJ2-3 and V is TRBV20-1, with D maybe TRBD2 (5 bases). The CDR3 length is 15 residues. V was shortened by 0 bases and J by 5 bases, with 15 bases between the two germline ends. Germline assignment: CDR1 DFQATT and CDR2 SNEGSKA (reference sequence). The CDR3 DNA sequence: TGCAGTGCTAGAGACTTGACTACCGTGGTAGATACGCAGTATTTT. Residues: CSARDLTTVVDTQYF.

This clonotype was observed a handful of times. The chain couples TRBV5-6 to TRBJ2-2, with TRBD2 matching over 10 bases. The CDR3 runs 15 residues. The germline gives CDR1 SGHDT, CDR2 YYEEEE. J was trimmed by 1 base and V by 3 bases; bases with no gene match: 0. In nucleotides, the CDR3 is TGTGCCAGCAGCTGGACTAGCGGGAACACCGGGGAGCTGTTTTTT. Protein sequence: CASSWTSGNTGELFF.

In this sample, this clonotype turned up a few times. The genes are TRBV5-1 and TRBJ1-2; D gene ambiguous. Germline assignment: CDR1 SGHRS and CDR2 YFSETQ. Trimming took 1 base from V and 4 from J, leaving 11 bases between them. The CDR3 loop spans 14 amino acids. In nucleotides, the CDR3 is TGCGCCAGCAGCTTGTCGGCCGACCTCTATGGCTACACCTTC. Protein: CASSLSADLYGYTF.

The V gene is TRBV3-1, the J gene TRBJ2-5; 7 nucleotides align to TRBD2. The CDR3 consists of 15 residues. V trimming: 4 bases; J trimming: 5 bases; junction bases outside the gene matches: 10. The germline CDR1 and CDR2 sequences are LGHDT and YNNKEL (reference sequence). CDR3 sequence: CASSLLADLRETQYF. The DNA of the CDR3 is TGTGCCAGCAGCCTTCTAGCGGACCTCCGGGAGACCCAGTACTTC.

J is TRBJ2-3 and V is TRBV2; D remains unclear. Germline V CDR1 and CDR2: SNHLY, FYNNEI. V was clipped by 7 bases and J by 1 base, with 6 bases between them. The length of the CDR3 is 12 residues. CDR3 amino acids: CASMFGTDTQYF. The CDR3 DNA reads as TGTGCCAGCATGTTCGGCACAGATACGCAGTATTTT. The full variable domain, its missing parts supplied by reference TRBV2 and TRBJ2-3, is EPEVTQTPSHQVTQMGQEVILRCVPISNHLYFYWYRQILGQKVEFLVSFYNNEISEKSEIFDDQFSVERPDGSNFTLKIRSTKLEDSAMYFCASMFGTDTQYFGPGTRLTVL.

This clonotype has only a few counts. The V gene is TRBV20-1, the J gene TRBJ2-7, with a weak D call TRBD1 (6 bases). V lost 4 bases and J lost 6, with 10 bases in between. CDR1 and CDR2 from the germline V gene are DFQATT and SNEGSKA (reference sequence). The CDR3 has 11 amino acids. The CDR3 DNA follows: TGCAGTGCTACCCAGGGGATCGAGCAGTACTTC. It yields the protein CSATQGIEQYF.